Shown below are 19 T cell receptor beta chains from a single sample sequenced in a study of blood T cell repertoires in COVID-19. TCRdb's copy holds only in-frame clones and misses some; the assay was immunoSEQ multiplex PCR. Of over 300,000 clones in the sample, around nine tenths were seen once. Sequences were obtained from PBMCs or T cells enriched from blood (not recorded which). Every receptor here comes from a woman aged 40 to 50 who had recovered from COVID-19.

The rearrangement joins TRBV27 to TRBJ2-5; the match to TRBD2 covers 12 bases. CDR3 length equals 16 residues. Per germline, CDR1 MNHEY and CDR2 SMNVEV (reference sequence). V trimming: 6 bases; J trimming: 2 bases; junction bases outside the gene matches: 7. CDR3 sequence reads: CASRAPSGGVQETQYF. The CDR3 coding sequence is TGTGCCAGCAGAGCCCCTAGCGGGGGGGTTCAAGAGACCCAGTACTTC.

This chain joins TRBV7-9 and TRBJ1-2; TRBD1 aligns across 7 bases. Germline V gives CDR1 SEHNR, CDR2 FQNEAQ (reference sequence). V trimming: 5 bases; J trimming: 6 bases; junction bases outside the gene matches: 9. This CDR3 comprises 14 residues. CDR3 nucleotide sequence: TGTGCCAGCAGCGGACCGGGACAGCTTCATGGCTACACCTTC. Its protein product is CASSGPGQLHGYTF.

The V call is TRBV10-3, the J call TRBJ1-2; maybe TRBD1 (5 bases). Germline V lookup: CDR1 ENHRY, CDR2 SYGVKD. With 10 bases removed from V and 5 bases from J, the gap between germline ends came to 8 bases. The CDR3 has 10 amino acids. The CDR3 spells CATQDYGYTF. The CDR3 DNA reads as TGTGCCACACAGGATTATGGCTACACCTTC.

This chain connects TRBV10-3 to TRBJ1-4, with D possibly matching TRBD1 (5 bases). Trimming left V 2 bases short and J 7 bases short, with 8 bases between. The CDR3 has 13 amino acids. Germline loops: CDR1 ENHRY, CDR2 SYGVKD. CDR3 DNA: TGTGCCATCAGTGAGGGGGCAGTTGAAAAACTGTTTTTT. Translated, it gives CAISEGAVEKLFF.

This chain connects TRBV6-5 to TRBJ1-2; 8 bases are shared with TRBD1. The CDR3 length is 14 residues. V gave up 3 bases and J gave up 7 bases; unmatched junction bases: 7. Germline V gene sequence: CDR1 MNHEY, CDR2 SVGAGI. The CDR3 nucleotides read TGTGCCAGCAGTTATGGGAGGACAGGGCCTGGCTACACCTTC. The encoded protein is CASSYGRTGPGYTF.

The chain combines TRBV6-8 with TRBJ2-1; D perhaps matches TRBD2 (5 bases). The CDR3 has 16 residues. The ends were cut back, 0 bases at V and 2 bases at J, with 11 bases in the middle. Looked up from germline, CDR1 is MNHGY and CDR2 is SAAAGT. The CDR3 region is CASSYSKLGPYNEQFF. CDR3 nucleotide sequence: TGTGCCAGCAGTTACTCGAAACTAGGCCCCTACAATGAGCAGTTCTTC.

The CDR3 region is CASSKEGQLNTEAFF. CDR3 coding DNA: TGTGCCAGCAGCAAAGAGGGACAGTTGAACACTGAAGCTTTCTTT. The V gene is TRBV21-1, the J gene TRBJ1-1; the DNA was not used to check the table's D call, TRBD1. TRBV21-1 is marked as a pseudogene. The CDR3 contains 15 residues.

CDR3 sequence reads: CASSLVVGQDTQYF. DNA for the CDR3: TGTGCCAGCAGCTTAGTAGTCGGACAGGACACGCAGTACTTC. The rearrangement joins TRBV7-9 to TRBJ2-7, with 7 bases that match TRBD1. This CDR3 contains 14 residues. CDR1 is SEHNR, CDR2 FQNEAQ, per germline (reference sequence). With 1 base clipped from V and 9 bases from J, the junction kept 9 bases outside the gene matches.

The J gene is TRBJ2-5, the V gene TRBV13; 10 bases fit TRBD1. Germline CDR1 PRHDT, CDR2 FYEKMQ (reference sequence). V gave up 5 bases and J gave up 2 bases; unmatched junction bases: 5. This CDR3 spans 15 amino acids. DNA for the CDR3: TGTGCCAGCAGCAAGGACAGGGGGAGGCAAGAGACCCAGTACTTC. Protein: CASSKDRGRQETQYF.

The chain has TRBV7-3 and TRBJ2-1; 11 nucleotides align to TRBD2. The CDR3 sequence is 16 residues long. The V and J ends lost 2 bases and 6 bases, in that order; junction bases with no gene match: 6. Germline values: CDR1 SGHTA, CDR2 FQGTGA. The CDR3 nucleotides read TGTGCCAGCAGCTTATTAGCGGGAGGGTTTGGCAATGAGCAGTTCTTC. Translated, it gives CASSLLAGGFGNEQFF.

This clone was found once. The gene calls are TRBV4-3 and TRBJ2-5; D is perhaps TRBD2 (6 bases). CDR3 size: 17 residues. Germline values: CDR1 LGHNA, CDR2 YSLEER. Trimming shortened V by 4 bases and J by 2 bases, and 20 bases separated the two germline ends. In DNA form, the CDR3 reads TGCGCCAGCAGCCCGGGCCATGGTCCGGGAGTTCAAGAGACCCAGTACTTC. It specifies CASSPGHGPGVQETQYF.

V usage is TRBV5-4 and J usage is TRBJ2-5, with D possibly matching TRBD1 (6 bases). Germline V gives CDR1 SGHNT, CDR2 YYREEE (reference sequence). CDR3 length: 14 residues. The V end lost 1 base, the J end lost 4 bases, and 11 bases lay between the germline ends. The CDR3 is CASSLKGVGETQYF. The CDR3 DNA is TGTGCCAGCAGCTTGAAGGGGGTCGGAGAGACCCAGTACTTC.

The rearrangement joins TRBV30 to TRBJ2-3; D might be TRBD2 (6 bases). Germline CDR1 and CDR2: GTSNPN and SVGIG (reference sequence). V dropped 5 bases and J dropped 2 bases, with 14 bases sitting between them. This CDR3 spans 14 amino acids. The CDR3 protein is CAWSFGTFTDTQYF. The DNA for the CDR3 is TGTGCCTGGTCCTTCGGGACTTTCACAGATACGCAGTATTTT.

This rearrangement joins TRBV4-3 to TRBJ2-1, with D possibly matching TRBD2 (6 bases). V was clipped by 0 bases and J by 5 bases, with 14 bases between them. The CDR3 length is 16 residues. Germline CDR1 and CDR2: LGHNA and YSLEER. The CDR3 DNA follows: TGCGCCAGCAGCCAAGATAGAGGGACTTATGACAATGAGCAGTTCTTC. It is translated as CASSQDRGTYDNEQFF.

The sample holds one count of this clone. This chain connects TRBV6-5 to TRBJ1-4, with D uncertain. V was trimmed by 2 bases and J by 5 bases, leaving 9 bases between them. The CDR3 runs 14 residues. The V gene's germline CDR1 is MNHEY and CDR2 SVGAGI. The CDR3 region is CASSYNSLNEKLFF. CDR3 sequence (DNA): TGTGCCAGCAGTTACAACAGCTTAAATGAAAAACTGTTTTTT.

J is TRBJ2-6 and V is TRBV28, with a possible D match to TRBD2 (5 bases). The CDR3 extends over 15 amino acids. Germline CDR1 and CDR2: MDHEN and SYDVKM. Trimming removed 6 bases at V and 0 bases at J, with 9 bases between. The CDR3 here is CASREGNSGANVLTF. Written as DNA, the CDR3 is TGTGCCAGCAGAGAGGGCAACTCTGGGGCCAACGTCCTGACTTTC.

This clone was found once. This chain links TRBV15 with TRBJ2-1; possibly TRBD2 for D (5 bases). This CDR3 comprises 16 residues. V lost 0 bases to trimming and J lost 2 bases, with 11 bases between them. Germline CDR1 is LNHNV and CDR2 is YYDKDF (reference sequence). The chain's CDR3 is CATSRDPSFPYNEQFF. CDR3 sequence (DNA): TGTGCCACCAGCAGAGATCCTAGCTTTCCCTACAATGAGCAGTTCTTC.

In its sample, this clone was seen once. The V and J genes are TRBV19 and TRBJ1-4; D gene unclear. Germline V gene data show CDR1 as LNHDA and CDR2 as SQIVND (reference sequence). The CDR3 has 14 residues. Deletions cut 1 base from V and 8 bases from J, with 11 bases between. The CDR3 protein is CASSIGGALEKLFF. The CDR3 nucleotides read TGTGCCAGTAGTATAGGAGGAGCTTTGGAAAAACTGTTTTTT.

J is TRBJ1-1 and V is TRBV24-1; a possible D gene is TRBD1 (5 bases). This CDR3 contains 13 residues. The germline CDR1 and CDR2 sequences are KGHDR and SFDVKD. The V end was cut by 8 bases, the J end by 2 bases, with 11 bases between. The CDR3 region is CATTGQANTEAFF. The CDR3 DNA reads as TGTGCCACCACAGGGCAGGCTAACACTGAAGCTTTCTTT.